In this sample, the clone carrying this T cell receptor beta chain turned up once. This entry comes from a study of OX40 agonist ivuxolimab in advanced cancers. Trimming shortened V by 0 bases and J by 4 bases, and 23 bases separated the two germline ends. CDR3 length: 18 residues. In germline, CDR1 is SGHNT, CDR2 YYREEE (reference sequence). The repertoire was sequenced with immunoSEQ multiplex PCR; TCRdb's copy has only in-frame clones and lacks some. Among some 25,000 clones listed, around 85% were seen once. This sequence was found in an adult with an advanced solid tumor such as melanoma, head and neck, liver or kidney cancer. The starting material was CD4+ or CD8+ T cells sorted from blood, obtained in a trial of the OX40 agonist ivuxolimab. This chain uses TRBV5-4 with TRBJ2-7; D possibly matches TRBD1 or TRBD2 (6 bases each). CDR3 nucleotide sequence: TGTGCCAGCAGCTTGGCCGGGGGCCCTATTACCGGAGAATACGAGCAGTACTTC. It encodes CASSLAGGPITGEYEQYF.